The 14 T cell receptor delta chains given below trace back to one sample, sequenced in a study of γδ T cells in repeated Plasmodium falciparum infection. TCRdb used CATT to re-call clones from the multiplex PCR reads. Among 85,000 to 100,000 delta-chain clones listed, roughly 0.98% were seen once. Flow sorting of PBMC yielded separate Vgamma9/Vdelta2+ and Vdelta2-negative gammadelta T cell populations for bulk repertoire analysis. The material sequenced was gamma-delta T cells from blood. The receptors shown here come from a pool of human donors (malaria-infected and uninfected, not separated).

Turning to this clone: This likely came from a read error, as a far larger clone is one base away. The sample carries other DNA sequences with the same CDR3. This chain links TRDV3 with TRDJ3, with D possibly TRDD3 on 5 matching bases. Since TCRdb gives no J gene, matching the DNA to germline was used here to assign it. V was trimmed by 1 base and J by 0 bases, leaving 40 bases between them. Germline CDR1 TVYSNPD, CDR2 GDNSRS (reference sequence). The CDR3 contains 26 residues. The CDR3 here is CAFNDLTLFETTDVGDSSWDTRQMFF. CDR3 nucleotides: TGTGCCTTTAATGATCTAACCCTCTTCGAGACTACTGATGTAGGGGACAGCTCCTGGGACACCCGACAGATGTTTTTC. Variable domain in full (rest from reference TRDV3 and TRDJ3): CDKVTQSSPDQTVASGSEVVLLCTYDTVYSNPDLFWYRIRPDYSFQFVFYGDNSRSEGADFTQGRFSVKHILTQKAFHLVISPVRTEDSATYYCAFNDLTLFETTDVGDSSWDTRQMFFGTGIKLFVEP.

This clone was picked up a small number of times. TCRdb's protein, taken from a much larger clone, differs from this DNA's translation at residue 15, likely owing to a read error; the protein displayed comes from the DNA. DNA for the CDR3: TGTGCTCTTGGGGAAGTGAATTTCTACCCCGGGATTCTGACCGGTAAACTCATCTTT. Its translation is CALGEVNFYPGILTGKLIF. The chain uses TRDV1 and TRDJ1, with D perhaps TRDD3 (5 bases). TCRdb gives no J gene; it was assigned here by matching the DNA to germline. Germline V gene sequence: CDR1 TSWWSYY, CDR2 QGS. This CDR3 spans 19 amino acids.

This clone showed up just a few times. The likely explanation is a read error, given a far larger clone one base away. The same CDR3 can be traced to other DNA sequences in this sample. The V gene is TRDV2, the J gene TRDJ1; a possible D gene is TRDD3 (6 bases). TCRdb supplies no J gene; here it was assigned by aligning the nucleotide sequence to germline. Trimming pared 3 bases from V and 3 bases from J, leaving 16 bases between. CDR1 is GEAIGNYY, CDR2 EKD, per germline. The CDR3 length is 15 residues. As DNA, the CDR3 is TGTGCCTGTGACCCGGGGGACAGTAACGCCGATAAACTCATCTTT. It is translated as CACDPGDSNADKLIF.

For this clone: A far larger clone is one base from this, pointing to a likely read error. The sample carries other DNA sequences with the same CDR3. For the CDR3, the DNA is TGTGCTCTTGGGGCGGGACTTCCTAAAGAGACAATGACCCGGGATATATCGTCGTACACCGATAAACTAATCTTT. Amino acid sequence: CALGAGLPKETMTRDISSYTDKLIF. The J gene is TRDJ1, the V gene TRDV1; the D gene is possibly TRDD2 (7 bases). The CDR3 length is 25 residues. In germline, CDR1 is TSWWSYY, CDR2 QGS.

There are a few counts of this clone. A far larger clone is just one base off, so this is likely a read error. The sample holds other DNA sequences that translate to the same CDR3. The V and J genes are TRDV1 and TRDJ1, with 7 bases identical to TRDD3. This CDR3 region has 19 residues. V was pared by 9 bases and J by 0 bases, with 22 bases of the junction left unmatched. In germline, CDR1 is TSWWSYY, CDR2 QGS. DNA for the CDR3: TGTGCTCTCGCCGCCCCAGCTTCAGCTGGGGGCAGGTACACCGATAAACTCATCTTT. Residues: CALAAPASAGGRYTDKLIF.

This clone was counted between two and nine times. The protein in TCRdb stems from a much larger clone and differs at residue 4 from this DNA's translation, likely a read error; here the protein is translated from the DNA. The rearrangement uses TRDV1 and TRDJ1; perhaps D is TRDD2 or TRDD3 (7 bases each). TCRdb supplies no J gene; here it was assigned by aligning the nucleotide sequence to germline. From germline, CDR1 is TSWWSYY and CDR2 QGS. CDR3 length equals 22 residues. The CDR3 nucleotides read TGTGCTCTTTGGGACCCTGGATTCCTACAAGGGGGGATCCTCCGGCGCGGCGATAAACTCATCTTT. Translated, it gives CALWDPGFLQGGILRRGDKLIF.

There are a few counts of this clone. Translating this DNA gives a protein that differs at residue 13 from the TCRdb one, which belongs to a much larger clone; a read error is likely, and the protein shown is this translation. This chain joins TRDV1 and TRDJ1; 9 bases map to TRDD2. Matching the DNA to germline supplied the J gene, which TCRdb does not give. The J segment lost 1 base and the V segment lost 2 bases, leaving 20 bases of the junction unmatched. Germline loops: CDR1 TSWWSYY, CDR2 QGS. This CDR3 is 21 amino acids long. The CDR3 here is CALGELAFLPPRPGITDKLIF. For the CDR3, the DNA is TGTGCTCTTGGGGAATTGGCCTTCCTACCGCCACGGCCGGGAATCACCGATAAACTCATCTTT.

This clone has a handful of counts. TCRdb's protein, taken from a much larger clone, differs from this DNA's translation at residue 14, likely owing to a read error; the protein displayed comes from the DNA. The rearrangement uses TRDV2 and TRDJ3, with 8 bases matching TRDD3. No J gene is reported in TCRdb; it was inferred here by comparing the DNA with germline. Germline-derived CDR1 and CDR2 are GEAIGNYY and EKD. This CDR3 comprises 21 residues. The CDR3 nucleotides read TGTGCCTGTGACACCGCGGCGGCGGGGGGATATAGCTCCCGGGACACCCGACAGATGTTTTTC. This gives the protein CACDTAAAGGYSSRDTRQMFF.

In its sample, this clone was seen a few times. A far larger clone lies a single base away; this is likely a read error. Other DNA sequences from this sample encode an identical CDR3 as well. Called V gene: TRDV2; the J gene was not called; TRDD3 reflects the table's D call only, with no check against the DNA. CDR1 and CDR2 from the germline V gene are GEAIGNYY and EKD. The CDR3 runs to 18 residues. Written as DNA, the CDR3 is TGTGCCTGTGACTCCAAACTGGGGGATACCGGGTACACCGATAAGCTCATCTTT. It specifies CACDSKLGDTGYTDKLIF.

This clone was picked up a small number of times. The mismatch at residue 10 between this DNA's translation and the TCRdb protein of a much larger clone likely reflects a read error; the protein shown is translated from the DNA. The rearrangement joins TRDV2 to TRDJ1; 7 bases line up with TRDD3. TCRdb gives no J gene; it was assigned here by matching the DNA to germline. This CDR3 region has 20 residues. Per the germline V gene, CDR1 is GEAIGNYY and CDR2 is EKD. J lost 0 bases, V lost 3 bases, and 21 bases had no gene match. The CDR3 DNA is TGTGCCTGTGACCCGGCTAGAGTGGGGGACCAACTTAGTAACACCGATAAACTCATCTTT. Translating gives CACDPARVGDQLSNTDKLIF.

By sample fraction, this clone is medium-sized. Other DNA sequences in this specimen translate into the identical CDR3. The chain combines TRDV1 with TRDJ1, with D possibly matching TRDD2 (5 bases). There are 20 residues in the CDR3. Between the trimmed V and J ends, which lost 7 bases and 0 bases, there was a span of 30 bases. In germline, CDR1 is TSWWSYY, CDR2 QGS. CDR3 DNA sequence: TGTGCTCTTGTGTTTCCTGATTTAGTGGGTGTTCCTCTATACACCGATAAACTCATCTTT. Translated, it gives CALVFPDLVGVPLYTDKLIF.

This clone is classed as medium-sized (0.01 to 0.1%). Other DNA sequences in the sample encode the same CDR3. The chain joins TRDV2 to TRDJ1, with 13 bases fitting TRDD3. The length of the CDR3 is 18 residues. The J segment lost 3 bases and the V segment lost 0 bases, leaving 9 bases of the junction unmatched. The germline V gene has CDR1 GEAIGNYY and CDR2 EKD. This CDR3 is CACDTGKLLGDTPDKLIF. The CDR3 nucleotides are TGTGCCTGTGACACCGGGAAGTTACTGGGGGATACGCCCGATAAACTCATCTTT.

In its sample, this clone was seen a few times. TCRdb has a much larger clone's protein, which differs at residue 11 from the translation of this DNA, likely because of a read error; what is shown is the protein translated from the DNA. The V and J genes are TRDV2 and TRDJ1; D perhaps matches TRDD2 (5 bases). Assignment of the J gene here rests on matching the DNA to germline, because TCRdb gives none. The V gene lost 0 bases and the J gene lost 0 bases, with 19 bases spanning the gap. Germline V gene data show CDR1 as GEAIGNYY and CDR2 as EKD. This CDR3 is 18 amino acids long. The CDR3 sequence is CACDTVLRGATYTDKLIF. CDR3 DNA: TGTGCCTGTGACACCGTCCTAAGAGGGGCCACGTACACCGATAAACTCATCTTT.

This clone appeared a few times. The mismatch at residue 9 between this DNA's translation and the TCRdb protein of a much larger clone likely reflects a read error; the protein shown is translated from the DNA. The chain has TRDV1 and TRDJ1; TRDD3 matches 13 bases. The J gene, not given by TCRdb, was assigned here from a germline match of the nucleotide sequence. Germline V gene sequence: CDR1 TSWWSYY, CDR2 QGS. The CDR3 totals 22 residues. V trimming: 7 bases; J trimming: 2 bases; junction bases outside the gene matches: 25. The CDR3 protein is CALAAPFLHQPVLGDTTDKLIF. Written as DNA, the CDR3 is TGTGCTCTTGCCGCCCCTTTCCTACATCAGCCCGTACTGGGGGATACGACCGATAAACTCATCTTT.